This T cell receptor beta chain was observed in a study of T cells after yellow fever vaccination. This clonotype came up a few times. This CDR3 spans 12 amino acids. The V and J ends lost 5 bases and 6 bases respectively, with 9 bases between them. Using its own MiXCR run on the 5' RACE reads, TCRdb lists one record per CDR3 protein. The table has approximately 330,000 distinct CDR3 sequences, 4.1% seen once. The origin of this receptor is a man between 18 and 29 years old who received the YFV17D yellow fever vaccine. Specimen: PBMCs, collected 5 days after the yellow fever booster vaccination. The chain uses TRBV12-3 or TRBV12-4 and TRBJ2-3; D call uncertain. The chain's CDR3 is CASSQLGDTQYF. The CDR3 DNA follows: TGTGCCAGCAGTCAACTGGGGGATACGCAGTATTTT.